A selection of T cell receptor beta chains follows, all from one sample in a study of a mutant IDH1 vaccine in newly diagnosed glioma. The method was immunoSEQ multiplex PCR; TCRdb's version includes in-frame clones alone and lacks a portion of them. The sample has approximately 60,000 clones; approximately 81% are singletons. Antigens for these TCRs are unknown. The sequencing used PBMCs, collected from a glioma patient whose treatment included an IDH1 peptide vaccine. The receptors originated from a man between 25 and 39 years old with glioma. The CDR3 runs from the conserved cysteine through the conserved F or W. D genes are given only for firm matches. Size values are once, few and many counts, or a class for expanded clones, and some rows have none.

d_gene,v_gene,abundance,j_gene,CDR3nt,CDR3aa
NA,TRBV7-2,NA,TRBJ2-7,TGTGCCAGCAGCTTAGTTTTCGAGCAGTACTTC,CASSLVFEQYF
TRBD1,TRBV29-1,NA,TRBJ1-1,TGCAGCGTTGCCCCCGGACAGGGAGAGGGAAAGAACACTGAAGCTTTCTTT,CSVAPGQGEGKNTEAFF
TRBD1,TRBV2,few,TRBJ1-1,TGTGCCACCAGCCCTCCTGACAGGGGAAGTGAAGCTTTCTTT,CATSPPDRGSEAFF
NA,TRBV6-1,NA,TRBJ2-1,TGTGCCAGCAGTGAATTTGAGGGGAGCTCCTACAATGAGCAGTTCTTC,CASSEFEGSSYNEQFF
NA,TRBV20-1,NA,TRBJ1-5,TGCAGTGCTAGCGGGGAGGTGCCCCAGCATTTT,CSASGEVPQHF
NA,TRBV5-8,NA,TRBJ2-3,TGTGCCAGCAGCTTGACAGATACGCAGTATTTT,CASSLTDTQYF
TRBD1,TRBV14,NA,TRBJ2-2,TGTGCCAGCAGCGAATACAGGGGATCCGGGGAGCTGTTTTTT,CASSEYRGSGELFF
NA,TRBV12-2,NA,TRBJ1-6,TGTGCAAGCACAGCCCGGGACAAAGGTTCACCCCTCCACTTT,CASTARDKGSPLHF
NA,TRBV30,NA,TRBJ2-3,TGTGCCTGGATGGGGGCCACAGATACGCAGTATTTT,CAWMGATDTQYF
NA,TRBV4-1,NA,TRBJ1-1,TGCGCCAGCAGCCCCCGAACGGGGCGGGACACTGAAGCTTTCTTT,CASSPRTGRDTEAFF
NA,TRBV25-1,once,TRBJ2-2,TGTGCCAGCAGTGAATCGTACACAAACACCGGGGAGCTGTTTTTT,CASSESYTNTGELFF
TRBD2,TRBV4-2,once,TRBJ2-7,TGTGCCAGCAGCTTGGAAGGCGGCGGGGGGACCTACGAGCAGTACTTC,CASSLEGGGGTYEQYF
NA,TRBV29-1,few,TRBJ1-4,TGCAGCGTTGAGGACGAAAAACTGTTTTTT,CSVEDEKLFF
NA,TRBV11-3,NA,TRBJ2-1,TGTGCCAGCAGCAAAACCTCGGGACCCTACAATGAGCAGTTCTTC,CASSKTSGPYNEQFF
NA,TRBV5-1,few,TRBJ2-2,TGCGCCAGCAGCTTGGGGAGTACCGGGGAGCTGTTTTTT,CASSLGSTGELFF
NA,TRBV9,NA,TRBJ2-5,TGTGCCAGCAGCACCTCTTACCAAGAGACCCAGTACTTC,CASSTSYQETQYF
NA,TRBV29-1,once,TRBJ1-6,TGCAGCGTGAAGAACGGAGGTAATTCACCCCTCCACTTT,CSVKNGGNSPLHF
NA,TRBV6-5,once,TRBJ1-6,TGTGCCAGCAGTTACGCGGGGGCCGCGTATAATTCACCCCTCCACTTT,CASSYAGAAYNSPLHF
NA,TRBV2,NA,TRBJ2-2,TGTGCAACCCGGAGGGGCCCGCAGAACGGGGAGCTGTTTTTT,CATRRGPQNGELFF
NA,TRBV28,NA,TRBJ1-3,TGTGCCAGCAGTCCCTGGACAGGAAACACCATATATTTT,CASSPWTGNTIYF
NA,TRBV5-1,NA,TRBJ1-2,TGCGCCAGCAGCGTTGGACAAACCTTCGGAGGCTACACCTTC,CASSVGQTFGGYTF
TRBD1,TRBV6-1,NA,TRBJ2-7,TGTGCCAGCAGTGAACCGGGACAGGGTCACTACGAGCAGTACTTC,CASSEPGQGHYEQYF
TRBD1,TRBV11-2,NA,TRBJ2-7,TGTGCCAGCACCAGGGACAGGGTTTCCTACGAGCAGTACTTC,CASTRDRVSYEQYF
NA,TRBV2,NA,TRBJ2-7,TGTGCCAGCAGTGAAGTGGCAGGGACCTACGAGCAGTACTTC,CASSEVAGTYEQYF
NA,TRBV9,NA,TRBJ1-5,TGTGCCAGCAGCGTAGGTGGGGCCGCGGATCAGCCCCAGCATTTT,CASSVGGAADQPQHF
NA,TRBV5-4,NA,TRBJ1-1,TGTGCCAGCAGTTTTGGGGGGACGGGGAACACTGAAGCTTTCTTT,CASSFGGTGNTEAFF
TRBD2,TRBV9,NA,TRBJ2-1,TGTGCCAGCAGCGTTAGCGGGATTTCCTACAATGAGCAGTTCTTC,CASSVSGISYNEQFF
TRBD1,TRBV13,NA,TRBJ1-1,TGTGCCAGCAGCTTAGACCGGGACAGATCAAACGTGATTGTGATGAACACTGAAGCTTTCTTT,CASSLDRDRSNVIVMNTEAFF
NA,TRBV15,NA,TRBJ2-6,TGTGCCACCAGCTATGACTCTGGGGCCAACGTCCTGACTTTC,CATSYDSGANVLTF
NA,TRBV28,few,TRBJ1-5,TGTGCCAGTCAGGGGTATGGGAATCAGCCCCAGCATTTT,CASQGYGNQPQHF
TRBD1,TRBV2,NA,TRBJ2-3,TGTGCAAGCAGGTGGCGTGGACAGGGGGCTGTAGATACGCAGTATTTT,CASRWRGQGAVDTQYF
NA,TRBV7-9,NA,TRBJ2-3,TGTGCCAGCAGCGTGACGGTCACAGATACGCAGTATTTT,CASSVTVTDTQYF
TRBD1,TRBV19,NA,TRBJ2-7,TGTGCCACCAGACTGGGACAGGGGCTTTACGAGCAGTACTTC,CATRLGQGLYEQYF
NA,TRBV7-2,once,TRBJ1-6,TGTGCCAGCAGCTTAGCCGGGACCCCAAATTCACCCCTCCACTTT,CASSLAGTPNSPLHF
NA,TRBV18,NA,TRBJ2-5,TGTGCCAGCTCACCGGGCAGGGACGGCCAGTACTTC,CASSPGRDGQYF
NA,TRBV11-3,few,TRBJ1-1,TGTGCCAGCACCCCCTACGGGAACACTGAAGCTTTCTTT,CASTPYGNTEAFF
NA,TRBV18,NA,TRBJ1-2,TGTGCCAGCTCACCCCCTCAGGGGTCCTATGGCTACACCTTC,CASSPPQGSYGYTF
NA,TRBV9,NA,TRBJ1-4,TGTGCCAGCAGTCCTCGGAGGAGCTTAAATGAAAAACTGTTTTTT,CASSPRRSLNEKLFF
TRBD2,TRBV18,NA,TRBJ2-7,TGTGCCAGCTCACCAACTAGCGGGAGCTCCTACGAGCAGTACTTC,CASSPTSGSSYEQYF
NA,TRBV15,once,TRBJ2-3,TGTGCCACCAGCAGTATATATACCGATACGCAGTATTTT,CATSSIYTDTQYF
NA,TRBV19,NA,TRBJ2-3,TGTGCCAGTAGAATGTGGTCCAACCTCGCCACAGATACGCAGTATTTT,CASRMWSNLATDTQYF
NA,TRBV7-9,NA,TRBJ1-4,TGTGCCAGCAGCTTAGGACAGAATAATGAAAAACTGTTTTTT,CASSLGQNNEKLFF
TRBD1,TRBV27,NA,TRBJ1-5,TGTGCCAGCAGTTTATGGTCAGGGGGGAGCAATCAGCCCCAGCATTTT,CASSLWSGGSNQPQHF
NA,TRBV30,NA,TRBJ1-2,TGTGCCTGGAGTGTATCGGGCAGGTCGGGCTACACCTTC,CAWSVSGRSGYTF
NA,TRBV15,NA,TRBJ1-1,TGTGCCACCAGCAGAGATACAATACGGGGGACTGAAGCTTTCTTT,CATSRDTIRGTEAFF
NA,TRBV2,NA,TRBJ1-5,TGTGCCAGCAGTGGGGATAGCAATCAGCCCCAGCATTTT,CASSGDSNQPQHF
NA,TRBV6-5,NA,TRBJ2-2,TGTGCCAGCAGTTACTCCTTTACATCCGGGGAGCTGTTTTTT,CASSYSFTSGELFF
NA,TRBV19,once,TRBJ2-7,TGTGCCAGTAGTAGGCAGGTGAGCTCCTACGAGCAGTACTTC,CASSRQVSSYEQYF
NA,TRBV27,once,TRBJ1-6,TGTGCCAGCAGTTTAATGCAGGGCTCCTATAATTCACCCCTCCACTTT,CASSLMQGSYNSPLHF
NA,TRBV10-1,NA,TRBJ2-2,TGCGCCAGCAGTGAGTCACCCGGGACTAACACCGGGGAGCTGTTTTTT,CASSESPGTNTGELFF
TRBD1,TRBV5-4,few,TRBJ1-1,TGTGCCAGCAGCTTGTCAGGGGGCCCTGAAGCTTTCTTT,CASSLSGGPEAFF
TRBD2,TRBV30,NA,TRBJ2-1,TGTGCCTGGAGTCAGAGTCGTCGCGGGGGGTACAATGAGCAGTTCTTC,CAWSQSRRGGYNEQFF
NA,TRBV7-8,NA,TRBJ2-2,TGTGCCAGCAGCTTAGTACAGGGCACCGGGGAGCTGTTTTTT,CASSLVQGTGELFF
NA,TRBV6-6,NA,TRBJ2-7,TGTGCCAGCAGTCAGGGTAGGGTAGTCTACGAGCAGTACTTC,CASSQGRVVYEQYF
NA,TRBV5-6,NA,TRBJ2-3,TGTGCCAGCAGCGAAATAACGGAGGCTGGCACAGATACGCAGTATTTT,CASSEITEAGTDTQYF
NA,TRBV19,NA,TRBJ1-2,TGTGCCAGTAGTATAGGGGAAGGGCGCACCTATGGCTACACCTTC,CASSIGEGRTYGYTF
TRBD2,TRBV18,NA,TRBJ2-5,TGTGCCAGCTCACGTGTTGTCGGGGGGGGCGTTGAAGAGACCCAGTACTTC,CASSRVVGGGVEETQYF